These T cell receptor beta chains were read from a single sample in a study of cytomegalovirus exposure and HLA in healthy donors. Data came from immunoSEQ multiplex PCR; TCRdb stores just in-frame clones and leaves some out. The sample has 250,000 to 400,000 clones; around 90% are singletons. Sequenced input: PBMCs. The receptors originated from a man younger than 45 in good health and CMV-seronegative. Both conserved end residues are part of each CDR3. D genes are given only for firm matches. Expanded clones are given a class, and other clones once, few, many or no size at all.

D: NA; size: NA; V: TRBV7-9; J: TRBJ1-1; DNA: TGTGCCAGCAGCTTGGTTTTCATTACAGGGAGTATGGTTACTGAAGCTTTCTTT; CDR3: CASSLVFITGSMVTEAFF
D: TRBD1; size: NA; V: TRBV6-1; J: TRBJ1-6; DNA: TGTGCCAGCATTACCTCGACAGGGAATAATTCACCCCTCCACTTT; CDR3: CASITSTGNNSPLHF
D: TRBD2; size: NA; V: TRBV2; J: TRBJ2-7; DNA: TGTGCCAGCAGTTCTAGCGGGGGCTCCTACGAGCAGTACTTC; CDR3: CASSSSGGSYEQYF
D: NA; size: NA; V: TRBV7-6; J: TRBJ2-2; DNA: TGTGCCAGCAGCTTAGAAGTAGCGACCGGGGAGCTGTTTTTT; CDR3: CASSLEVATGELFF
D: TRBD1; size: NA; V: TRBV11-2; J: TRBJ1-4; DNA: TGTGCCAGCAGCCCGACCGGGACAGGGAGATATAATGAAAAACTGTTTTTT; CDR3: CASSPTGTGRYNEKLFF
D: NA; size: NA; V: TRBV18; J: TRBJ1-2; DNA: TGTGCCAGCTCAACGGCACAGTCTAACTATGGCTACACCTTC; CDR3: CASSTAQSNYGYTF
D: NA; size: NA; V: TRBV5-6; J: TRBJ2-4; DNA: TGTGCCAGCAGCTTGGTAGCCTATTCCAAAAATGACATTCAGTACTTC; CDR3: CASSLVAYSKNDIQYF
D: TRBD1; size: NA; V: TRBV2; J: TRBJ1-1; DNA: TGTGCCACGAACACAGGGGGGACTGAAGCTTTCTTT; CDR3: CATNTGGTEAFF
D: TRBD2; size: NA; V: TRBV27; J: TRBJ2-4; DNA: TGTGCCAGCAGGAGGGGTAGCGGGGGGGGCCTGGGAAACATTCAGTACTTC; CDR3: CASRRGSGGGLGNIQYF
D: NA; size: NA; V: TRBV5-1; J: TRBJ2-5; DNA: TGCGCCAGCAGCTTGGCCACAGGATACCAAGAGACCCAGTACTTC; CDR3: CASSLATGYQETQYF
D: NA; size: few; V: TRBV4-1; J: TRBJ1-1; DNA: TGCGCCAGCAGCCAGACCCCGGACAAGAACACTGAAGCTTTCTTT; CDR3: CASSQTPDKNTEAFF
D: TRBD2; size: NA; V: TRBV6-1; J: TRBJ2-5; DNA: TGTGCCAGCAGTCCACCTTATAGCGGGGAAGAGACCCAGTACTTC; CDR3: CASSPPYSGEETQYF
D: NA; size: NA; V: TRBV6-4; J: TRBJ1-1; DNA: TGTGCCAGCAGTGAGGGGGGGGAGGGCACTGAAGCTTTCTTT; CDR3: CASSEGGEGTEAFF
D: NA; size: NA; V: TRBV6-5; J: TRBJ1-1; DNA: TGTGCCAGCAGTTACTCGGGCCTCATGAACACTGAAGCTTTCTTT; CDR3: CASSYSGLMNTEAFF
D: NA; size: NA; V: TRBV6-5; J: TRBJ2-5; DNA: TGTGCCAGCAGTTACTCGAACAGGGAAGAGACCCAGTACTTC; CDR3: CASSYSNREETQYF
D: NA; size: NA; V: TRBV10-2; J: TRBJ2-1; DNA: TGCGCCAGCAGTGAGGAAAGGGGGAGCTACAATGAGCAGTTCTTC; CDR3: CASSEERGSYNEQFF
D: TRBD2; size: few; V: TRBV9; J: TRBJ2-2; DNA: TGTGCCAGCAGCCCTGGGACTAGCGGGGGCCTGAGCACCGGGGAGCTGTTTTTT; CDR3: CASSPGTSGGLSTGELFF
D: NA; size: NA; V: TRBV2; J: TRBJ1-4; DNA: TGTGCCAGCACCCTCCGGGGGGTACGGGAAAAACTGTTTTTT; CDR3: CASTLRGVREKLFF
D: TRBD1; size: NA; V: TRBV19; J: TRBJ1-2; DNA: TGTGCCAGTAGTGTACTTGGACAGGGACCGTTCTCGGAAGGCTACACCTTC; CDR3: CASSVLGQGPFSEGYTF
D: TRBD1; size: NA; V: TRBV5-6; J: TRBJ2-7; DNA: TGTGCCAGCAGCTTATGGACAGGGAATTTCTACGAGCAGTACTTC; CDR3: CASSLWTGNFYEQYF
D: NA; size: NA; V: TRBV6-1; J: TRBJ2-1; DNA: TGTGCCAGCAGAGTGACAGAGAGCTACAATGAGCAGTTCTTC; CDR3: CASRVTESYNEQFF
D: NA; size: NA; V: TRBV7-9; J: TRBJ2-1; DNA: TGTGCCAGCAGCCCGGACGGGGTTGAGCAGTTCTTC; CDR3: CASSPDGVEQFF
D: NA; size: NA; V: TRBV29-1; J: TRBJ2-1; DNA: TGCAGCGTTGTTGGTGACAGCTCCTACAATGAGCAGTTCTTC; CDR3: CSVVGDSSYNEQFF
D: TRBD1; size: NA; V: TRBV15; J: TRBJ2-7; DNA: TGTGCCACCAGCTCGAGACAGGGGACCTACGAGCAGTACTTC; CDR3: CATSSRQGTYEQYF
D: NA; size: NA; V: TRBV11-2; J: TRBJ2-7; DNA: TGTGCCAGCAGCTTAGAGGTGACAAGCACCTACGAGCAGTACTTC; CDR3: CASSLEVTSTYEQYF
D: TRBD1; size: NA; V: TRBV11-2; J: TRBJ1-4; DNA: TGTGCCAGCACCCTACGGCTGGGACAGGGTAATGAAAAACTGTTTTTT; CDR3: CASTLRLGQGNEKLFF
D: TRBD2; size: NA; V: TRBV7-6; J: TRBJ2-3; DNA: TGTGCCAGCAGCTCTATAGCGGGGAAAATAGATACGCAGTATTTT; CDR3: CASSSIAGKIDTQYF
D: NA; size: NA; V: TRBV5-6; J: TRBJ1-5; DNA: TGTGCCAGCAGCTTCGGGGGTAATCAGCCCCAGCATTTT; CDR3: CASSFGGNQPQHF
D: TRBD1; size: NA; V: TRBV19; J: TRBJ2-2; DNA: TGTGCCAGTAGTATATGGACAGGGAACACCGGGGAGCTGTTTTTT; CDR3: CASSIWTGNTGELFF
D: NA; size: NA; V: TRBV7-2; J: TRBJ2-4; DNA: TGTGCCAGCAGCCAACAACCCCTTCCGGGGGTGGGCATTCAGTACTTC; CDR3: CASSQQPLPGVGIQYF
D: TRBD1; size: NA; V: TRBV6-7; J: TRBJ1-1; DNA: TGTGCCAGCAGTTACCGGCCCCCCCGGAGGCAGGGGGTGGACACTGAAGCTTTCTTT; CDR3: CASSYRPPRRQGVDTEAFF
D: TRBD1; size: few; V: TRBV18; J: TRBJ2-7; DNA: TGTGCCAGCTCACCGCCGGACAGGGGGCGGTACGAGCAGTACTTC; CDR3: CASSPPDRGRYEQYF